The 17 T cell receptor beta chains listed next were all sequenced from one sample in a study of cytomegalovirus exposure and HLA in healthy donors. The PCR contained 60 Vbeta and 13 Jbeta primers. The data were produced by immunoSEQ multiplex PCR, yet TCRdb's version contains in-frame clones alone and is incomplete. The repertoire includes more than 60,000 clones, around 76% of them detected once, and around 3% sits in the top ten. Sequencing used PBMCs. These receptors were collected from a man aged 18 to 29 in good health and CMV-seronegative.

V gene TRBV7-2 combines with J gene TRBJ2-7, with 11 positions matching TRBD2. The V gene end was trimmed by 0 bases and the J gene end by 7 bases; junction bases not matched to a gene: 14. Germline CDR1 SGHTA, CDR2 FQGNSA. The CDR3 totals 18 residues. The CDR3 DNA sequence: TGTGCCAGCAGCTTAGCGCGAGTTGGTAGCGGGGGGGTAAGTGAGCAGTACTTC. Encoded protein: CASSLARVGSGGVSEQYF.

The chain links TRBV5-1 to TRBJ2-2; the match to TRBD1 covers 11 bases. The germline gives CDR1 SGHRS, CDR2 YFSETQ. Trimming took 4 bases from V and 0 from J; bases not matched to a gene: 5. The CDR3 totals 17 residues. CDR3 coding DNA: TGCGCCAGCAGCCTCGGGACAGGGGGGACGAACACCGGGGAGCTGTTTTTT. This codes for CASSLGTGGTNTGELFF.

This chain connects TRBV23-1 to TRBJ2-1; 8 bases are shared with TRBD1. TRBV23-1 is given ORF status, its function remaining uncertain. V lost 4 bases, J lost 5 bases, and 10 bases stayed unmatched. This CDR3 is 16 amino acids long. CDR3 sequence (DNA): TGCGCCAGCAGTCCCGTGGACAGGGAGGATCACAATGAGCAGTTCTTC. Its protein product is CASSPVDREDHNEQFF.

V and J are TRBV5-1 and TRBJ2-3; 8 bases fit TRBD1. CDR1 and CDR2 from the germline V gene are SGHRS and YFSETQ. V was clipped by 3 bases and J by 1 base; unmatched bases: 7. The CDR3 has 16 amino acids. DNA of the CDR3: TGCGCCAGCAGCTCGACAGGGGCTGGGGGCACAGATACGCAGTATTTT. This gives the protein CASSSTGAGGTDTQYF.

This clone was seen only a few times. This chain uses TRBV15 with TRBJ2-3; TRBD2 matches at 9 bases. This CDR3 contains 16 residues. Trimming at V came to 0 bases and at J to 6 bases, leaving 7 bases not matched to a gene. Germline CDR1 reads LNHNV; CDR2 reads YYDKDF (reference sequence). The CDR3 loop is CATSRDKRGVADTQYF. CDR3 bases: TGTGCCACCAGCAGAGATAAGCGGGGGGTAGCGGATACGCAGTATTTT.

The chain joins TRBV9 to TRBJ2-7; TRBD1 agrees at 7 bases. Trimming removed 2 bases from V and 0 bases from J; junction bases left unmatched: 8. Germline CDR1 is SGDLS and CDR2 is YYNGEE. This CDR3 spans 16 amino acids. CDR3 sequence (DNA): TGTGCCAGCAGCGTCCGGGACAGCATCAGCTCCTACGAGCAGTACTTC. Protein sequence: CASSVRDSISSYEQYF.

V usage is TRBV28 and J usage is TRBJ1-2, with 9 bases identical to TRBD1. The germline gives CDR1 MDHEN, CDR2 SYDVKM. The CDR3 length is 14 residues. With 4 bases clipped from V and 2 bases from J, the junction kept 2 bases outside the gene matches. The CDR3 loop reads CASSSGTGNYGYTF. The CDR3 region has the DNA TGTGCCAGCAGTTCCGGGACAGGGAACTATGGCTACACCTTC.

The chain links TRBV6-1 to TRBJ1-5; 10 positions match TRBD1. Germline assignment: CDR1 MNHNS and CDR2 SASEGT. The junction had 3 bases not matched to a gene; V was cut back by 6 bases and J by 4 bases. The CDR3 is 14 residues long. The CDR3 reads CASSWTGGNQPQHF. Here the CDR3 DNA reads TGTGCCAGCAGCTGGACAGGGGGGAATCAGCCCCAGCATTTT.

The DNA for the CDR3 is TGTGCCACCAGCAGCTTGACAGGGGAAGAGACCCAGTACTTC. As protein: CATSSLTGEETQYF. The rearrangement links TRBV15 to TRBJ2-5; 8 bases agree with TRBD1. The CDR3 spans 14 residues. With V trimmed by 3 bases and J by 3 bases, 3 bases remained unmatched. Per the germline V gene, CDR1 is LNHNV and CDR2 is YYDKDF (reference sequence).

The genes are TRBV25-1 and TRBJ2-2, with 8 positions matching TRBD1. The CDR3 contains 15 residues. The germline CDR1 and CDR2 sequences are MGHDK and SYGVNS. J gave up 5 bases and V 5 bases, and 7 bases lay outside the gene matches. Here the CDR3 DNA reads TGTGCCAGCAGTTCTCGGACAGGGCGGACCGGGGAGCTGTTTTTT. Translated: CASSSRTGRTGELFF.

This chain uses TRBV5-6 with TRBJ1-3; maybe TRBD1 (5 bases). This CDR3 is 16 amino acids long. The V gene's germline CDR1 is SGHDT and CDR2 YYEEEE. Trimming removed 3 bases at V and 0 bases at J, with 13 bases between. As DNA, the CDR3 is TGTGCCAGCAGCTCCTTCGACAGCTACTCTGGAAACACCATATATTTT. As protein: CASSSFDSYSGNTIYF.

The genes are TRBV18 and TRBJ1-6; TRBD1 agrees at 11 bases. Germline assignment: CDR1 KGHSH and CDR2 LQKENI. There are 16 residues in the CDR3. Trimming at V came to 3 bases and at J to 7 bases, leaving 5 bases not matched to a gene. This CDR3 is CASSPSRDRGNSPLHF. The CDR3 nucleotides read TGTGCCAGCTCACCCTCCCGGGACAGGGGGAATTCACCCCTCCACTTT. The entire variable domain, with the rest obtained from reference TRBV18 and TRBJ1-6, is as follows: NAGVMQNPRHLVRRRGQEARLRCSPMKGHSHVYWYRQLPEEGLKFMVYLQKENIIDESGMPKERFSAEFPKEGPSILRIQQVVRGDSAAYFCASSPSRDRGNSPLHFGNGTRLTVT.

The gene calls are TRBV9 and TRBJ1-6; D unresolved. V lost 1 base and J 11 bases, leaving 10 bases between the germline ends. Germline V gene data show CDR1 as SGDLS and CDR2 as YYNGEE. This CDR3 is built from 13 residues. CDR3 protein: CASSVQERPPLHF. CDR3 coding DNA: TGTGCCAGCAGCGTACAGGAAAGGCCACCCCTCCACTTT.

The chain couples TRBV4-2 to TRBJ1-2; D not certain. Germline CDR1 is LGHNA and CDR2 is YNFKEQ. V lost 0 bases and J lost 4, with 6 bases in between. This CDR3 is 13 amino acids long. The CDR3 DNA is TGTGCCAGCAGCCAAGATCTAACCTATGGCTACACCTTC. Protein: CASSQDLTYGYTF.

The V call is TRBV5-4, the J call TRBJ2-5; D is perhaps TRBD2 (6 bases). Trimming cost V 3 bases and J 3 bases, with 6 bases left between them. Germline V CDR1 and CDR2: SGHNT, YYREEE (reference sequence). There are 12 residues in the CDR3. In DNA, the CDR3 is TGTGCCAGCAGCTCTAGCGAAGAGACCCAGTACTTC. This encodes CASSSSEETQYF. The full variable domain, in which reference TRBV5-4 and TRBJ2-5 provide the parts outside the CDR3, is ETGVTQSPTHLIKTRGQQVTLRCSSQSGHNTVSWYQQALGQGPQFIFQYYREEENGRGNFPPRFSGLQFPNYSSELNVNALELDDSALYLCASSSSEETQYFGPGTRLLVL.

This clone was picked up a small number of times. The rearrangement uses TRBV19 and TRBJ1-2, with a possible D match to TRBD1 (6 bases). V dropped 5 bases and J dropped 5 bases, with 15 bases sitting between them. The germline gives CDR1 LNHDA, CDR2 SQIVND (reference sequence). This CDR3 region has 14 residues. CDR3 sequence (DNA): TGTGCCAGTAGTCCCCGGGGGGCCCTTTATGGCTACACCTTC. Its translation is CASSPRGALYGYTF.

The V gene is TRBV28, the J gene TRBJ1-6, with 11 bases matching TRBD1. Germline CDR1 and CDR2: MDHEN and SYDVKM. The CDR3 has 18 amino acids. V trimming: 2 bases; J trimming: 6 bases; junction bases outside the gene matches: 9. The CDR3 nucleotides read TGTGCCAGCAGTTTACAGGGGACAGGGGGGCTCCTTAATTCACCCCTCCACTTT. Protein sequence: CASSLQGTGGLLNSPLHF. Full variable domain (rest looked up from reference TRBV28 and TRBJ1-6): DVKVTQSSRYLVKRTGEKVFLECVQDMDHENMFWYRQDPGLGLRLIYFSYDVKMKEKGDIPEGYSVSREKKERFSLILESASTNQTSMYLCASSLQGTGGLLNSPLHFGNGTRLTVT.